The present entry profiles one T cell receptor (beta chain) with its context. As yet, its antigen is unknown. The ends were cut back, 6 bases at V and 4 bases at J, with 11 bases in the middle. This CDR3 has 13 amino acids. Germline V gene lookup returns CDR1 SNHLY and CDR2 FYNNEI. Profiling relied on immunoSEQ multiplex PCR, and the TCRdb table lists in-frame clones only, not all of them. The repertoire includes roughly 120,000 clones, around 89% of them detected once, and about 4.7% sits in the top ten. The record originates from a study of T cell responses to AZD1222 COVID-19 vaccine. Study-level results: Spike-specific TCR breadth and depth were elevated following two AZD1222 doses.

The chain links TRBV2 to TRBJ2-3; D not certain. The TCR sequence derives from an adult in good health. This specimen consisted of peripheral blood, obtained on day 0 of AZD1222 vaccination. The CDR3 bases are TGTGCCAGCAGCATTAACCTCGCAGATACGCAGTATTTT. It yields the protein CASSINLADTQYF.